Presented here are 24 T cell receptor beta chains from one specimen sequenced in a study of blood T cells in healthy people across ages. The second PCR ran roughly 6 to 11 cycles with a sample-barcoded 5' primer and J-beta primers. TCRdb ran MiXCR on the 5' RACE reads and lists one entry per CDR3 protein. The sample lists fewer than 2,000,000 distinct CDR3 sequences, around 40% occurring once. Sequencing was done on a sample of blood. The receptors come from a human donor in good health.

The chain carries TRBV6-5 and TRBJ1-2; the D gene is possibly TRBD1 (6 bases). Germline lookup yields CDR1 MNHEY and CDR2 SVGAGI. This CDR3 is built from 13 residues. The V and J ends lost 6 bases and 4 bases respectively, with 12 bases between them. The CDR3 DNA follows: TGTGCCAGCAGAAAACCAGGGGTCTATGGCTACACCTTC. Its translation is CASRKPGVYGYTF.

V gene TRBV5-1 combines with J gene TRBJ1-1; a possible D gene is TRBD1 (5 bases). The germline CDR1 and CDR2 sequences are SGHRS and YFSETQ. V was shortened by 0 bases and J by 1 base, with 10 bases between the two germline ends. The CDR3 runs to 15 residues. The CDR3 DNA reads TGCGCCAGCAGCTTGGGGGGCCCACGGAACACTGAAGCTTTCTTT. Translated, it gives CASSLGGPRNTEAFF.

This clonotype was seen a few times. The rearrangement uses TRBV3-1 and TRBJ1-2; D not resolved. The germline V gene encodes CDR1 LGHDT and CDR2 YNNKEL (reference sequence). V lost 1 base and J 4 bases, leaving 10 bases between the germline ends. The length of the CDR3 is 14 residues. CDR3 coding DNA: TGTGCCAGCAGCCAAGGAGCTGGGTCCTATGGCTACACCTTC. Its protein is CASSQGAGSYGYTF.

The V gene is TRBV12-3 or TRBV12-4, the J gene TRBJ1-4, with a tentative D call TRBD1 (5 bases). The CDR3 has 12 amino acids. V shed 6 bases and J shed 12 bases, with 14 bases lying between them. CDR3 region: CASSSLGGELFF. DNA of the CDR3: TGTGCCAGCAGCTCCCTGGGGGGTGAACTGTTTTTT.

The rearrangement links TRBV20-1 to TRBJ2-5; weak D call: TRBD2 (6 bases). The V and J ends lost 1 base and 3 bases respectively, with 15 bases between them. The CDR3 is made up of 15 amino acids. The germline V gene has CDR1 DFQATT and CDR2 SNEGSKA (reference sequence). In DNA form, the CDR3 reads TGCAGTGCTAGAGTGGGGCCTAGCGTGGAAGAGACCCAGTACTTC. It yields the protein CSARVGPSVEETQYF.

Comment on this clonotype: Just one base apart from a much larger clone, this may be a read error. CDR3: CACSAGQGSSANYGYTF. The CDR3 DNA is TGTGCCTGCAGTGCAGGACAGGGGTCATCTGCTAACTATGGCTACACCTTC. The chain is built from TRBV6-1 and TRBJ1-2; TRBD1 aligns across 9 bases. Germline-derived CDR1 and CDR2 are MNHNS and SASEGT. This CDR3 region has 17 residues.

The V gene is TRBV4-1, the J gene TRBJ2-5; 10 bases map to TRBD1. J was trimmed by 13 bases and V by 3 bases; bases with no gene match: 11. Germline assignment: CDR1 MGHRA and CDR2 YSYEKL. The CDR3 spans 14 residues. The CDR3 region is CASSQGWDRGDLYF. For the CDR3, the DNA is TGCGCCAGCAGCCAGGGGTGGGACAGGGGAGATCTGTACTTC.

Only a few counts were recorded for this clonotype. The gene calls are TRBV6-2 or TRBV6-3 and TRBJ2-7, with 9 bases identical to TRBD2. V lost 5 bases to trimming and J lost 2 bases; unmatched junction nucleotides: 13. Per the germline V gene, CDR1 is MNHEY and CDR2 is SVGEGT. CDR3 length: 17 amino acids. Written as DNA, the CDR3 is TGTGCCAGCAGTAAGATGAGGAGGACTAGCGAGACCTACGAGCAGTACTTC. Translation: CASSKMRRTSETYEQYF.

This clonotype was counted only a few times. The chain employs TRBV4-3 and TRBJ2-3, with D maybe TRBD1 (5 bases). CDR1 LGHNA and CDR2 YSLEER come from the germline V gene. Trimming shortened V by 0 bases and J by 2 bases, and 12 bases separated the two germline ends. This CDR3 comprises 16 residues. CDR3 sequence (DNA): TGCGCCAGCAGCCAAGATCCGTCAGGGAACACAGATACGCAGTATTTT. Its protein product is CASSQDPSGNTDTQYF.

The chain recombines TRBV2 with TRBJ2-1; 9 positions match TRBD1. Germline trimming cut 4 bases from V and 6 bases from J; bases unmatched to any gene: 7. This CDR3 has 15 amino acids. CDR1 is SNHLY, CDR2 FYNNEI, per germline. The CDR3 sequence: CASSVGQGFTNEQFF. The CDR3 DNA sequence: TGTGCCAGCAGTGTGGGACAGGGCTTTACCAATGAGCAGTTCTTC. The entire variable domain, with the rest obtained from reference TRBV2 and TRBJ2-1, is as follows: EPEVTQTPSHQVTQMGQEVILRCVPISNHLYFYWYRQILGQKVEFLVSFYNNEISEKSEIFDDQFSVERPDGSNFTLKIRSTKLEDSAMYFCASSVGQGFTNEQFFGPGTRLTVL.

The CDR3 nucleotides are TGTGCCAGCAGTTCCAGGGGGAAACAAGAGACCCAGTACTTC. The encoded protein is CASSSRGKQETQYF. The rearrangement links TRBV12-3 or TRBV12-4 to TRBJ2-5; 7 bases line up with TRBD1. CDR3 size: 14 residues. V shed 4 bases and J 2 bases; nucleotides not matched to a gene: 4.

Remarks on this clonotype: Germline and junction disagree at one end, which may indicate a read error. This chain connects TRBV7-9 to TRBJ1-1; D not certain. The CDR3 is 14 residues long. Per germline, CDR1 SEHNR and CDR2 FQNEAQ (reference sequence). Here the CDR3 reads CACSFPWANTEAFF. The CDR3 DNA reads as TGTGCCTGCAGCTTCCCGTGGGCGAACACTGAAGCTTTCTTT.

The sample holds one count of this clonotype. The chain employs TRBV20-1 and TRBJ2-3, with TRBD2 matching 10 bases. The length of the CDR3 is 14 residues. The V gene's germline CDR1 is DFQATT and CDR2 SNEGSKA (reference sequence). V shed 5 bases and J 2 bases; nucleotides not matched to a gene: 4. CDR3 DNA sequence: TGCAGTGCTGTACTAGCGGGGCTCACAGATACGCAGTATTTT. Its translation: CSAVLAGLTDTQYF.

The chain employs TRBV18 and TRBJ1-5; D gene unclear. Trimming removed 2 bases at V and 3 bases at J, with 8 bases between. Germline values: CDR1 KGHSH, CDR2 LQKENI. The CDR3 runs to 14 residues. CDR3 region: CASSPSADNQPQHF. In nucleotides, the CDR3 is TGTGCCAGCTCACCATCGGCAGACAATCAGCCCCAGCATTTT.

The CDR3 sequence: CASSLGQINYNEQFF. In nucleotides, the CDR3 is TGTGCCAGCAGCTTAGGACAGATTAACTACAATGAGCAGTTCTTC. The J gene is TRBJ2-1, the V gene TRBV7-3; TRBD1 is a possible D gene (6 bases). The CDR3 loop spans 15 amino acids. The V gene's germline CDR1 is SGHTA and CDR2 FQGTGA. Deletions cut 2 bases from V and 3 bases from J, with 11 bases between.

In this sample, this clonotype turned up a few times. V usage is TRBV7-2 and J usage is TRBJ1-2; D is uncertain. In germline, CDR1 is SGHTA, CDR2 FQGNSA. There are 12 residues in the CDR3. V lost 5 bases and J lost 4, with 8 bases in between. CDR3 residues: CASSPRTYGYTF. The CDR3 DNA is TGTGCCAGCAGCCCCAGGACCTATGGCTACACCTTC.

This clonotype was seen a few times. The rearrangement links TRBV4-1 to TRBJ2-7, with TRBD1 matching over 8 bases. V was pared by 2 bases and J by 3 bases, with 6 bases of the junction left unmatched. In germline, CDR1 is MGHRA, CDR2 YSYEKL. The CDR3 runs 15 residues. The CDR3 DNA is TGCGCCAGCAGCCAACCTGACAGGGGTAGCTACGAGCAGTACTTC. The encoded protein is CASSQPDRGSYEQYF.

The chain couples TRBV6-5 to TRBJ2-3; 8 bases line up with TRBD2. The V and J ends lost 4 bases and 7 bases, in that order; junction bases with no gene match: 7. Per the germline V gene, CDR1 is MNHEY and CDR2 is SVGAGI. CDR3 length: 14 residues. The CDR3 region is CASSSGLGTNTQYF. CDR3 DNA: TGTGCCAGCAGTTCGGGACTAGGGACTAATACGCAGTATTTT.

This rearrangement joins TRBV24-1 to TRBJ1-2; no definite D call. Looked up from germline, CDR1 is KGHDR and CDR2 is SFDVKD. The CDR3 spans 20 residues. With 1 base removed from V and 9 bases from J, the gap between germline ends came to 32 bases. CDR3 sequence: CATSDFSLLSRPDTNISYTF. CDR3 sequence (DNA): TGTGCCACCAGTGATTTCTCCTTACTATCTCGACCCGACACCAATATTAGCTACACCTTC.

Remarks on this clonotype: One junction end disagrees with the germline gene, perhaps due to a read error. The CDR3 loop reads CASRLSRRGPEQYF. The CDR3 nucleotides are TGTGCCAGCAGGTTATCGAGGAGGGGCCCCGAGCAGTACTTC. The rearrangement uses TRBV27 and TRBJ2-4, with TRBD2 as a possible D gene (6 bases). The J call may be faulty, since TRBJ2-7 better matches the DNA end. This CDR3 contains 14 residues. The germline CDR1 and CDR2 sequences are MNHEY and SMNVEV (reference sequence).

As DNA, the CDR3 is TGTGCCAGCAGTCCGGGACTAGGAGCCCAAGAGACCCAGTACTTC. Translated, it gives CASSPGLGAQETQYF. The V and J genes are TRBV6-1 and TRBJ2-5; 8 bases fit TRBD2. Trimming took 5 bases from V and 1 from J; bases not matched to a gene: 6. Germline CDR1 and CDR2: MNHNS and SASEGT. The CDR3 spans 15 residues.

The rearrangement uses TRBV15 and TRBJ1-5; D unclear. Trimming took off 4 bases at V and 6 bases at J, with 10 bases between the two ends. This CDR3 contains 13 residues. Germline CDR1 reads LNHNV; CDR2 reads YYDKDF (reference sequence). The CDR3 DNA reads TGTGCCACCAGCAATGGACCGAGTCAGCCCCAGCATTTT. Its protein is CATSNGPSQPQHF.

This clonotype was recorded at least ten times. V usage is TRBV7-3 and J usage is TRBJ2-3; D not resolved. With 6 bases removed from V and 5 bases from J, the gap between germline ends came to 12 bases. The CDR3 is 13 residues long. Germline CDR1 and CDR2: SGHTA and FQGTGA. The DNA of the CDR3 is TGTGCCAGCAGAAACCAAAATGAAGATACGCAGTATTTT. This sequence encodes CASRNQNEDTQYF. The variable domain in full, completed from reference TRBV7-3 and TRBJ2-3, reads GAGVSQTPSNKVTEKGKYVELRCDPISGHTALYWYRQSLGQGPEFLIYFQGTGAADDSGLPNDRFFAVRPEGSVSTLKIQRTERGDSAVYLCASRNQNEDTQYFGPGTRLTVL.

This clonotype was picked up a small number of times. The chain couples TRBV5-6 to TRBJ2-7; D possibly matches TRBD1 or TRBD2 (6 bases each). The germline gives CDR1 SGHDT, CDR2 YYEEEE. This CDR3 spans 14 amino acids. V dropped 7 bases and J dropped 6 bases, with 20 bases sitting between them. The CDR3 is CASWRGTLTREQYF. CDR3 in DNA: TGTGCCAGCTGGAGGGGGACGCTCACTCGCGAGCAGTACTTC.